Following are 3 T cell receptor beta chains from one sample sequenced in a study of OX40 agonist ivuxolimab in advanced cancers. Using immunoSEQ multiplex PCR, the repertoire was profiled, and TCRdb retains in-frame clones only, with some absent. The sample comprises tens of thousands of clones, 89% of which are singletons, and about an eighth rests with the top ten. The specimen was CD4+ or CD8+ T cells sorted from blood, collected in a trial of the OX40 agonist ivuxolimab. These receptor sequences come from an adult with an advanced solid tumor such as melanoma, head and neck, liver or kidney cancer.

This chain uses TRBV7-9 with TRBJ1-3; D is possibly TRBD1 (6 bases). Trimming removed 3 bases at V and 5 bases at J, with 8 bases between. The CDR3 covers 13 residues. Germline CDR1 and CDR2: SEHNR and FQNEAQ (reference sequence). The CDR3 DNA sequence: TGTGCCAGCAGCTTTACAGGGAGAAACACCATATATTTT. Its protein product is CASSFTGRNTIYF.

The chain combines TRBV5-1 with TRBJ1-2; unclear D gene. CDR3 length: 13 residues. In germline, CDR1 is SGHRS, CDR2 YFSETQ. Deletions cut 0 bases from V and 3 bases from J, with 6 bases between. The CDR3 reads CASSLDSDYGYTF. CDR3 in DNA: TGCGCCAGCAGCTTGGACAGTGACTATGGCTACACCTTC.

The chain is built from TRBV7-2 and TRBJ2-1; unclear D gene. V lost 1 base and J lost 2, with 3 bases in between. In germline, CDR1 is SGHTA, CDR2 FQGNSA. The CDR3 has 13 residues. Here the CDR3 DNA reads TGTGCCAGCAGCTTAGGAACCTACAATGAGCAGTTCTTC. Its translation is CASSLGTYNEQFF.